The present entry profiles one TCR beta chain with its context. Its antigen is not known. The V gene's germline CDR1 is LNHNV and CDR2 YYDKDF (reference sequence). The CDR3 runs 16 residues. With 0 bases removed from V and 1 base from J, the gap between germline ends came to 7 bases. PCR used 60 Vbeta primers and 13 Jbeta primers. Libraries were prepared by immunoSEQ multiplex PCR; TCRdb keeps only in-frame clonotypes and omits some of them. The data hold about 140,000 clones, with roughly 80% observed a single time. These data come from a study of cytomegalovirus exposure and HLA in healthy donors. Study in general: Early released data had tens of millions of unique TCRs, all coming from HLA-typed donors. There were 350 to 400 genotyped donors. Of these, roughly 86% fell in the genetic ancestry cluster associated with self-reported Caucasian donors. Study-wide findings and caveats: The authors later linked a missense DCLRE1C variant to TCR beta V- and J-gene trimming.

This chain uses TRBV15 with TRBJ1-6; D is perhaps TRBD1 (6 bases). This receptor was taken from a woman aged 50 to 65 in good health and CMV-seropositive. The sample consisted of PBMCs. The CDR3 nucleotides read TGTGCCACCAGCAGAGACCAGGGGTCCTATAATTCACCCCTCCACTTT. This translates into CATSRDQGSYNSPLHF. The full variable domain, its missing parts supplied by reference TRBV15 and TRBJ1-6, is DAMVIQNPRYQVTQFGKPVTLSCSQTLNHNVMYWYQQKSSQAPKLLFHYYDKDFNNEADTPDNFQSRRPNTSFCFLDIRSPGLGDTAMYLCATSRDQGSYNSPLHFGNGTRLTVT.